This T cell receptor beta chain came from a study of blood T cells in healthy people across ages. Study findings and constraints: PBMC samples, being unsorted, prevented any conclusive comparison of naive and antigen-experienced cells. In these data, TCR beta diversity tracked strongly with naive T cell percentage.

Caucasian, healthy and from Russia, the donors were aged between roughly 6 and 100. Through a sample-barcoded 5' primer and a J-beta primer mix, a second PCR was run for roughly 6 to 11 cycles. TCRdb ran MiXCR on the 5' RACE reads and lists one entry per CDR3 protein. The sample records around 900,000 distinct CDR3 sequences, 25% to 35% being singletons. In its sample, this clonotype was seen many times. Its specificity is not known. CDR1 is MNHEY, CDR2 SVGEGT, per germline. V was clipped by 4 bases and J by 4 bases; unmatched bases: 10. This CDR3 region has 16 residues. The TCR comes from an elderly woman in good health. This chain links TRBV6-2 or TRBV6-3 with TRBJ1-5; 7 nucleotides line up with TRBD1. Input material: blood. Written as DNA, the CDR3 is TGTGCCAGCAGTTCCGCGGACAGGACAGCAAATCAGCCCCAGCATTTT. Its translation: CASSSADRTANQPQHF.